A single sample gave rise to the 17 T cell receptor beta chains below, sequenced in a study of blood T cells in healthy people across ages (dated by TCRdb to about 2015). Receptor amplification or capture employed 5' RACE. Instrument used: Illumina HiSeq 2500. The second PCR ran for about 7 to 11 cycles and used a J-beta primer mix along with a sample-barcoded 5' primer. The public reads were quality trimmed at Q25 with fastp and then assembled into clones with MiXCR by TCRdb, keeping productive beta chains. Identical CDR3 protein sequences are pooled into one entry, listed with their most common genes and DNA. The table for this sample lists more than 500,000 distinct CDR3 sequences; approximately 25% of them were counted only once. Less than 20% of the sample belongs to the ten largest clones. Material for sequencing was blood. All receptors come from a woman in her seventies in good health.

CDR3 in amino acids: CASSVGRAGLYGYTF. For the CDR3, the DNA is TGTGCCAGCAGCGTAGGCCGCGCTGGACTTTATGGCTACACCTTC. The chain combines TRBV9 with TRBJ1-2; D not certain. The V gene lost 0 bases and the J gene lost 5 bases, with 14 bases spanning the gap. From germline, CDR1 is SGDLS and CDR2 YYNGEE. This CDR3 contains 15 residues.

The table lists this clonotype with a few counts. The chain uses TRBV30 and TRBJ2-5, with a tentative D call TRBD2 (6 bases). This CDR3 is 13 amino acids long. Trimming pared 4 bases from V and 4 bases from J, leaving 13 bases between. CDR1 and CDR2 (germline): GTSNPN, SVGIG (reference sequence). This CDR3 is CAWNLGTGETQYF. The CDR3 DNA reads as TGTGCCTGGAACCTTGGGACTGGAGAGACCCAGTACTTC.

J is TRBJ2-1 and V is TRBV7-6, with 11 bases aligning to TRBD2. There are 15 residues in the CDR3. Germline V gene lookup returns CDR1 SGHVS and CDR2 FNYEAQ. V lost 6 bases to trimming and J lost 5 bases; unmatched junction nucleotides: 6. The CDR3 nucleotides are TGTGCCAGCAGAGCCCTAGCGGGGGGTGACAATGAGCAGTTCTTC. Translation: CASRALAGGDNEQFF.

A few counts support this clonotype. The CDR3 sequence is CASSPQGLAGGEQYF. Written as DNA, the CDR3 is TGTGCCAGCAGCCCGCAGGGACTAGCGGGTGGAGAGCAGTACTTC. The genes are TRBV3-1 and TRBJ2-5, with 12 positions matching TRBD2. V lost 4 bases to trimming and J lost 11 bases; unmatched junction nucleotides: 11. In germline, CDR1 is LGHDT, CDR2 YNNKEL (reference sequence). The CDR3 is made up of 15 amino acids.

There are a few counts of this clonotype. The chain links TRBV12-3 or TRBV12-4 to TRBJ1-3; 10 bases are a match to TRBD1. The CDR3 runs to 16 residues. Unmatched junction bases numbered 7, after V lost 6 bases and J lost 2 bases. The CDR3 region has the DNA TGTGCCAGCAGCTTCACCGGGACAGGGGCTGGAAACACCATATATTTT. It is translated as CASSFTGTGAGNTIYF.

The V gene is TRBV7-9, the J gene TRBJ2-1; TRBD1 aligns across 8 bases. V shed 1 base and J 14 bases; nucleotides not matched to a gene: 1. This CDR3 region has 11 residues. CDR1 SEHNR and CDR2 FQNEAQ come from the germline V gene (reference sequence). The CDR3 loop reads CASSLVDREFF. The CDR3 nucleotides read TGTGCCAGCAGCTTAGTGGACAGGGAGTTCTTC.

This clonotype was seen ten or more times. The chain carries TRBV7-6 and TRBJ2-7; D perhaps matches TRBD1 (6 bases). The CDR3 runs 12 residues. V was pared by 5 bases and J by 4 bases, with 9 bases between. Germline CDR1 is SGHVS and CDR2 is FNYEAQ. This CDR3 reads CASSRDRYEQYF. CDR3 bases: TGTGCCAGCAGCCGCGACAGGTACGAGCAGTACTTC.

The J gene is TRBJ2-3, the V gene TRBV10-3, with TRBD2 matching 7 bases. The CDR3 totals 14 residues. Germline assignment: CDR1 ENHRY and CDR2 SYGVKD. Trimming at V came to 6 bases and at J to 2 bases, leaving 5 bases not matched to a gene. The CDR3 DNA sequence: TGTGCCATCAGACCGACTAGCCCCACAGATACGCAGTATTTT. Translated, it gives CAIRPTSPTDTQYF.

V gene TRBV10-3 combines with J gene TRBJ2-5; possibly TRBD1 for D (5 bases). Germline CDR1 is ENHRY and CDR2 is SYGVKD. CDR3 length: 13 residues. V was trimmed by 2 bases and J by 1 base, leaving 5 bases between them. DNA of the CDR3: TGTGCCATCAGTGAGGGGGCCCAAGAGACCCAGTACTTC. Its protein product is CAISEGAQETQYF.

This clonotype was seen a few times. This chain joins TRBV5-1 and TRBJ2-1; 8 bases are shared with TRBD1. The CDR3 covers 15 residues. CDR1 and CDR2 from the germline V gene are SGHRS and YFSETQ. J was trimmed by 3 bases and V by 4 bases; bases with no gene match: 6. CDR3 region: CASSIQGVDYNEQFF. The CDR3 coding sequence is TGCGCCAGCAGCATACAGGGGGTAGACTACAATGAGCAGTTCTTC.

This clonotype was detected only a few times. Germline and junction disagree at one end, which may indicate a read error. This rearrangement joins TRBV20-1 to TRBJ2-5, with 8 bases lining up with TRBD2. Germline values: CDR1 DFQATT, CDR2 SNEGSKA (reference sequence). The CDR3 has 16 amino acids. The CDR3 region is CSTRDWGTRDGETQYF. The CDR3 DNA reads as TGCAGTACTAGAGATTGGGGGACTAGGGATGGAGAGACCCAGTACTTC.

This sequence joins TRBV20-1 and TRBJ2-1, with TRBD2 matching 9 bases. The V gene's germline CDR1 is DFQATT and CDR2 SNEGSKA (reference sequence). CDR3 size: 14 residues. The V gene end was trimmed by 3 bases and the J gene end by 9 bases; junction bases not matched to a gene: 9. The DNA for the CDR3 is TGCAGTGCTAGGCGGGGGGGCCGATCGTCTGAGCAGTTCTTC. Its protein product is CSARRGGRSSEQFF.

The chain links TRBV7-2 to TRBJ2-3; D assignment may be TRBD1 or TRBD2 (6 bases each). Germline values: CDR1 SGHTA, CDR2 FQGNSA. There are 14 residues in the CDR3. Trimming left V 5 bases short and J 3 bases short, with 12 bases between. CDR3 in DNA: TGTGCCAGCAGCAATAGGGGGGAAACAGATACGCAGTATTTT. As protein: CASSNRGETDTQYF.

This rearrangement joins TRBV19 to TRBJ2-1; 7 bases are shared with TRBD1. The CDR3 totals 15 residues. V trimming: 4 bases; J trimming: 0 bases; junction bases outside the gene matches: 3. Germline CDR1 reads LNHDA; CDR2 reads SQIVND (reference sequence). CDR3 amino acids: CASSNDRVSYNEQFF. The CDR3 DNA reads as TGTGCCAGTAGTAACGACAGGGTCTCCTACAATGAGCAGTTCTTC.

The rearrangement joins TRBV20-1 to TRBJ1-4; D gene unclear. CDR3 size: 13 residues. Germline V gene sequence: CDR1 DFQATT, CDR2 SNEGSKA (reference sequence). V lost 3 bases and J lost 5, with 10 bases in between. CDR3 amino acids: CSASRQTNEKLFF. As DNA, the CDR3 is TGCAGTGCTAGTCGGCAGACAAATGAAAAACTGTTTTTT.

V and J are TRBV20-1 and TRBJ2-1; no firm D call. This CDR3 spans 13 amino acids. Germline V gives CDR1 DFQATT, CDR2 SNEGSKA (reference sequence). V was trimmed by 5 bases and J by 5 bases, leaving 13 bases between them. The CDR3, as DNA: TGCAGTGCTCCAGCTCCGCGAGACAATGAGCAGTTCTTC. It codes for CSAPAPRDNEQFF.

This clonotype was recorded only once. The chain employs TRBV20-1 and TRBJ2-1; TRBD2 agrees at 9 bases. V lost 5 bases, J lost 6 bases, and 5 bases stayed unmatched. Germline CDR1 DFQATT, CDR2 SNEGSKA (reference sequence). The CDR3 has 13 amino acids. CDR3 nucleotide sequence: TGCAGTGCTGGACCTAGCGGGGTCAATGAGCAGTTCTTC. Translating gives CSAGPSGVNEQFF.